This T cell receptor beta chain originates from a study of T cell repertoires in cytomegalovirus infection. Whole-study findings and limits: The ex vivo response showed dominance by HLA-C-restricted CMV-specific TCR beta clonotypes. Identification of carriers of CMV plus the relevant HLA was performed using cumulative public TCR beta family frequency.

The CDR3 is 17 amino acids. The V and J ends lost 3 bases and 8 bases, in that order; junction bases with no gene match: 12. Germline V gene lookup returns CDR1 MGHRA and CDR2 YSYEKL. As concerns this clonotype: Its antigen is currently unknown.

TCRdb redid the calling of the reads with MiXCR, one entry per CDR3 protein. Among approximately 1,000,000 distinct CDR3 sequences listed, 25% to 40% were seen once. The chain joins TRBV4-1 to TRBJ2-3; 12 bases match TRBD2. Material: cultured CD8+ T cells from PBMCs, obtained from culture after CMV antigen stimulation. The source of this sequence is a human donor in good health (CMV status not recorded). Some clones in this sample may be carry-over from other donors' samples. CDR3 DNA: TGCGCCAGCAGCCACCCGACTAGCGGGGGCGCCGGGGGTACGCAGTATTTT. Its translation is CASSHPTSGGAGGTQYF.